This is a list of T cell receptor beta chains from one sample in a study of T-cell memory formation after mild COVID-19. TCRdb re-derived calls from the 5' RACE reads in MiXCR, one entry per CDR3 protein. The sample includes about 440,000 distinct CDR3 sequences, 15% to 25% of them seen just once. The specimen sequenced was PBMCs or a T cell subset sorted from them (not recorded which). Receptor source: an adult woman who had mild COVID-19 (a few samples of this study predate the infection). Cell type and time point are not known. The CDR3 runs from the conserved cysteine through the conserved F or W. The D gene is left open where the match is weak. Rows give clone size only sometimes, using once, few, many, or a class for an expanded clone.

>.|TRBV27|.|TRBJ2-7
TGTGCCAGCAGTTTCGGAGGTGGCAGCTCCTACGAGCAGTACTTC
CASSFGGGSSYEQYF
>.|TRBV7-9|.|TRBJ2-7
TGTGCCAGCAGCTTACAGACTGATAACTCCTACGAGCAGTACTTC
CASSLQTDNSYEQYF
>.|TRBV20-1|.|TRBJ1-2
TGCAGTGCTAGTAGTACAGTGTATGGCTACACCTTC
CSASSTVYGYTF
>.|TRBV7-9|.|TRBJ1-1
TGTGCCAGCAGCTTAGTTTTGGGGGCCGGCGCTTTCTTT
CASSLVLGAGAFF
>few|TRBV5-1|.|TRBJ1-3
TGCGCCAGCAGCCTCTCGGACAGAGGCGAAAACACCATATATTTT
CASSLSDRGENTIYF
>many|TRBV12-3/TRBV12-4|.|TRBJ1-5
TGTGCCAGCAGCTTTTCGGGGAATCAGCCCCAGCATTTT
CASSFSGNQPQHF
>.|TRBV7-2|.|TRBJ2-2
TGTGCCAGCAGCTCTTTGGGAAGGGGGGAGCTGTTTTTT
CASSSLGRGELFF
>.|TRBV5-1|.|TRBJ2-1
TGCGCCAGCACCGACTCAGGGTTTGGGAATGAGCAGTTCTTC
CASTDSGFGNEQFF
>few|TRBV18|.|TRBJ2-2
TGTGCCAGCTCGCCTGCAATTCGGTTCACCGGGGAGCTGTTTTTT
CASSPAIRFTGELFF
>few|TRBV27|TRBD1|TRBJ1-1
TGTGCCAGCAGTCCCGACAGGGAGAACACTGAAGCTTTCTTT
CASSPDRENTEAFF
>few|TRBV27|.|TRBJ1-6
TGTGCCAGCAGTTTCGGACGGCCACCCCTCCACTTT
CASSFGRPPLHF
>.|TRBV29-1|.|TRBJ1-1
TGCAGCGTTGGGAGGGGAGGGACTGAAGCTTTCTTT
CSVGRGGTEAFF
>.|TRBV7-8|TRBD2|TRBJ2-1
TGTGCCAGCAGCTTAGTTAATCTAGCGGGCGAGCAGTTCTTC
CASSLVNLAGEQFF
>.|TRBV4-3|.|TRBJ1-2
TGCGCCAGCAGCCAAGATTGGGGTTTAGGCTATGGCTACACCTTC
CASSQDWGLGYGYTF
>.|TRBV29-1|.|TRBJ1-1
TGCAGCGTCAGAACAGGCATCTTGAACACTGAAGCTTTCTTT
CSVRTGILNTEAFF
>few|TRBV28|.|TRBJ2-7
TGTGCCAGCAGTTGTGCGTCGGGACAATGCTACGAGCAGTACTTC
CASSCASGQCYEQYF
>.|TRBV29-1|TRBD2|TRBJ2-5
TGCAGCGTGACTAGCGGGAGGGCAGAGACCCAGTACTTC
CSVTSGRAETQYF
>.|TRBV27|TRBD2|TRBJ2-5
TGTGCCAGCAGTTGGTATAGCGGGGACCAAGAGACCCAGTACTTC
CASSWYSGDQETQYF
>.|TRBV12-3/TRBV12-4|TRBD2|TRBJ2-7
TGTGCCAGCAGTTTAGGCTCTGGACTAGCGGTTGGCGAGCAGTACTTC
CASSLGSGLAVGEQYF
>few|TRBV5-8|.|TRBJ2-3
TGTGCCAGCAGCTTGGCCCCCGGGGCAGATACGCAGTATTTT
CASSLAPGADTQYF
>few|TRBV12-3/TRBV12-4|TRBD1|TRBJ1-5
TGTGCCAGCAGGGGGGACAGGGTCGGCAATCAGCCCCAGCATTTT
CASRGDRVGNQPQHF
>few|TRBV20-1|.|TRBJ2-2
TGCAGTGCTTGGCCCGGTCCCACCGGGGAGCTGTTTTTT
CSAWPGPTGELFF
>few|TRBV20-1|.|TRBJ1-2
TGCAGTGCTAGAGATTTAACAGGATATGAGGGCTACACCTTC
CSARDLTGYEGYTF
>.|TRBV6-1|.|TRBJ2-5
TGTGCCAGCACCCGGCTAGCAGGAGAGACCCAGTACTTC
CASTRLAGETQYF
>.|TRBV12-3/TRBV12-4|.|TRBJ2-5
TGTGCCAGCGGGGTTGGGTCCCAAGAGACCCAGTACTTC
CASGVGSQETQYF
>few|TRBV6-2/TRBV6-3|TRBD1|TRBJ2-2
TGTGCCAGCAGACCAGGGGGCCCGAACACCGGGGAGCTGTTTTTT
CASRPGGPNTGELFF